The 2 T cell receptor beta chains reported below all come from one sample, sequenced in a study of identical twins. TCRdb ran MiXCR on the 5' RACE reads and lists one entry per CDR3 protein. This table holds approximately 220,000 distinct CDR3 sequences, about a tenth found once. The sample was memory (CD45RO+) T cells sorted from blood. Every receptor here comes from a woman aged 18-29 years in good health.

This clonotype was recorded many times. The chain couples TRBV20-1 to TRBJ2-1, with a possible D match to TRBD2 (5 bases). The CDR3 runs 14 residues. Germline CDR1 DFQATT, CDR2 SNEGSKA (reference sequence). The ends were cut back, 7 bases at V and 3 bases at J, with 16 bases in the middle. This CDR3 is CSGASARGYNEQFF. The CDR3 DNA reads TGCAGTGGGGCCTCAGCACGGGGCTACAATGAGCAGTTCTTC.

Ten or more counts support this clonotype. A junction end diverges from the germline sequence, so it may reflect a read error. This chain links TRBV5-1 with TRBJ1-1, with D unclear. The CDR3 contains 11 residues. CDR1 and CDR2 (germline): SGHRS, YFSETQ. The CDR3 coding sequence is TGTGCCAGCAGCTTAGACACTGAAGCTTTCTTT. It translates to CASSLDTEAFF.